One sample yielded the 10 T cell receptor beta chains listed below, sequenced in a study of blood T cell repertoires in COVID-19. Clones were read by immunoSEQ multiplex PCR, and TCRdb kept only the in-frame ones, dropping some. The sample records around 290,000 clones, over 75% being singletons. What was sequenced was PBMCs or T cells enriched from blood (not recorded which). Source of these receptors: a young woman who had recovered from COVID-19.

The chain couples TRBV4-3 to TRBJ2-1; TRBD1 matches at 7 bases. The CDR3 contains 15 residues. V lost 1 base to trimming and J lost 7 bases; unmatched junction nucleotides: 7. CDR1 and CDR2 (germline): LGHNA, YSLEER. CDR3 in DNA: TGCGCCAGCAGCCAAGGGTCGGCAGGGGGTAATGAGCAGTTCTTC. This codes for CASSQGSAGGNEQFF.

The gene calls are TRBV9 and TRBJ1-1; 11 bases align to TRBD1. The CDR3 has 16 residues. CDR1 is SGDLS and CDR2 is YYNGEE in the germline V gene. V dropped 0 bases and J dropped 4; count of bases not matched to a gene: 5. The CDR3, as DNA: TGTGCCAGCAGCGTAGGCACCGGACAGGGGGCCACTGAAGCTTTCTTT. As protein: CASSVGTGQGATEAFF.

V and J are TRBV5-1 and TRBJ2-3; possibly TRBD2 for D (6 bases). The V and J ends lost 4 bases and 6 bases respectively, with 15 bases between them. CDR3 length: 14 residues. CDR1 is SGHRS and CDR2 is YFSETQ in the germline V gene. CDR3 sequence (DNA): TGCGCCAGCAGCGACCCGCGGGGAAGGGATACGCAGTATTTT. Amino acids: CASSDPRGRDTQYF. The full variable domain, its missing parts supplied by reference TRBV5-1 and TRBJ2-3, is KAGVTQTPRYLIKTRGQQVTLSCSPISGHRSVSWYQQTPGQGLQFLFEYFSETQRNKGNFPGRFSGRQFSNSRSEMNVSTLELGDSALYLCASSDPRGRDTQYFGPGTRLTVL.

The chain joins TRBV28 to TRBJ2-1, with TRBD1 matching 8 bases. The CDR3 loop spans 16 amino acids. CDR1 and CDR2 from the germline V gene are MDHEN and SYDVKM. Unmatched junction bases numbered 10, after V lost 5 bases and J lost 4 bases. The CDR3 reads CASSPGDRPPYNEQFF. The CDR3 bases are TGTGCCAGCAGTCCGGGGGACAGGCCACCATACAATGAGCAGTTCTTC.

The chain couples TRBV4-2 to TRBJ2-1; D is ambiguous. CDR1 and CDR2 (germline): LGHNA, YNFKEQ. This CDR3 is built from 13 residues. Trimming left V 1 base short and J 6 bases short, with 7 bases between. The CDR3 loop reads CASSQAVINEQFF. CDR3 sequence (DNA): TGTGCCAGCAGCCAAGCTGTTATCAATGAGCAGTTCTTC.

This CDR3 is CASRAAGTVGQPQHF. The DNA of the CDR3 is TGTGCCAGCAGGGCTGCCGGGACAGTGGGTCAGCCCCAGCATTTT. The V and J genes are TRBV2 and TRBJ1-5, with 7 nucleotides matching TRBD1. CDR3 size: 15 residues. V lost 6 bases and J lost 6; bases outside the gene matches: 11. Germline V gene sequence: CDR1 SNHLY, CDR2 FYNNEI.

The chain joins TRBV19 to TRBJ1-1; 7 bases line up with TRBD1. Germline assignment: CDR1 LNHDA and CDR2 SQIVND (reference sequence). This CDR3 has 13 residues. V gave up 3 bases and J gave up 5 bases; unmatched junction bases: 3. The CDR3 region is CASSITGETEAFF. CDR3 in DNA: TGTGCCAGTAGTATTACAGGGGAGACTGAAGCTTTCTTT. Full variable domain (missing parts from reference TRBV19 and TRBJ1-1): DGGITQSPKYLFRKEGQNVTLSCEQNLNHDAMYWYRQDPGQGLRLIYYSQIVNDFQKGDIAEGYSVSREKKESFPLTVTSAQKNPTAFYLCASSITGETEAFFGQGTRLTVV.

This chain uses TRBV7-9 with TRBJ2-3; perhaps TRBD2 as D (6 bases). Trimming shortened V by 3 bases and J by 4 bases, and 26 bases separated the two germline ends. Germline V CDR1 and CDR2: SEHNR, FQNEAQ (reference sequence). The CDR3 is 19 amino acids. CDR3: CASSFTLRGTLRGADTQYF. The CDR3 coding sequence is TGTGCCAGCAGCTTCACCCTCCGGGGGACTCTACGCGGGGCAGATACGCAGTATTTT. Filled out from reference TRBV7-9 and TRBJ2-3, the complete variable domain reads DTGVSQNPRHKITKRGQNVTFRCDPISEHNRLYWYRQTLGQGPEFLTYFQNEAQLEKSRLLSDRFSAERPKGSFSTLEIQRTEQGDSAMYLCASSFTLRGTLRGADTQYFGPGTRLTVL.

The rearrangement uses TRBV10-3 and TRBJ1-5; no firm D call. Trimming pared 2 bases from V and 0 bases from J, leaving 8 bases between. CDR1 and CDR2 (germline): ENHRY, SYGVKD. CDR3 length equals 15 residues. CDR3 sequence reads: CAISEGSDSNQPQHF. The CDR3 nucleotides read TGTGCCATCAGTGAGGGCAGCGATAGCAATCAGCCCCAGCATTTT.

CDR3 residues: CASSQDPSDSREQFF. The CDR3 bases are TGTGCCAGCAGCCAAGATCCTTCGGACTCCAGAGAGCAGTTCTTC. V and J are TRBV3-1 (or the pseudogene TRBV3-2) and TRBJ2-1; D might be TRBD2 (5 bases). This CDR3 is 15 amino acids long. Trimming removed 0 bases at V and 10 bases at J, with 16 bases between. CDR1 LGHDT and CDR2 YNNKEL come from the germline V gene (reference sequence).